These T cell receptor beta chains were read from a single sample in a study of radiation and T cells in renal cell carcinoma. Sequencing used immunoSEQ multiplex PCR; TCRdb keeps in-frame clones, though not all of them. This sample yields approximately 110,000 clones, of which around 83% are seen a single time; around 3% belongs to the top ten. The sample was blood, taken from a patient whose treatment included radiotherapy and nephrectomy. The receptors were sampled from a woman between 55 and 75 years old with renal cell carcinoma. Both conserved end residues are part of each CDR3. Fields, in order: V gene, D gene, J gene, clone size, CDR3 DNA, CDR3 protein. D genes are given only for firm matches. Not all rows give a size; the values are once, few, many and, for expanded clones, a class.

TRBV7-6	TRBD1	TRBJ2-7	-	TGTGCCAGCAGCTACACTCCGGGACAGGATTACGAGCAGTACTTC	CASSYTPGQDYEQYF
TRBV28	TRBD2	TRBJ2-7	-	TGTGCCAGCACCCCCATGGTAGCGGGTACGTACGAGCAGTACTTC	CASTPMVAGTYEQYF
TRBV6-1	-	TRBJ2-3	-	TGTGCCAGCAGTGAACAAAGAGGAAGCACAGATACGCAGTATTTT	CASSEQRGSTDTQYF
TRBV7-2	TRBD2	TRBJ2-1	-	TGTGCCAGCAGCCGGAGCGGGGGTTCCTACAATGAGCAGTTCTTC	CASSRSGGSYNEQFF
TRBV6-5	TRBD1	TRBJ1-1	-	TGTGCCAGCAGAACGGACAGGGGAAGGACTGAAGCTTTCTTT	CASRTDRGRTEAFF
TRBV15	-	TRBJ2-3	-	TGTGCCACCAGCAGAGGGGCTACTTCAGATACGCAGTATTTT	CATSRGATSDTQYF
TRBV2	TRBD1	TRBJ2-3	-	TGTGCCAGCAGTATAGGACAGGGTCAAACAGATACGCAGTATTTT	CASSIGQGQTDTQYF
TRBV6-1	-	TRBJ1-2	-	TGTGCCAGCAGTGCCCGGGATCTCCGGCCTTATAGCTACACCTTC	CASSARDLRPYSYTF
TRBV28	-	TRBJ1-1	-	TGTGCCAGCAGTTTACTACCGGAATTTGAAGCTTTCTTT	CASSLLPEFEAFF
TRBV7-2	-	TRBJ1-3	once	TGTGCCAGCACCGAAATGACGGCAGGCTCTGGAAACACCATATATTTT	CASTEMTAGSGNTIYF
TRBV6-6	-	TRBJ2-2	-	TGTGCCAGTCCGACAGACAACACCGGGGAGCTGTTTTTT	CASPTDNTGELFF
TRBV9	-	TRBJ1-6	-	TGTGCCAGCAGCGTAGAACCGACCGGGAGGGGGGCCCTCCACTTT	CASSVEPTGRGALHF
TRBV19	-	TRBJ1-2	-	TGTGCCAGTAGCCAAAACTATGGCTACACCTTC	CASSQNYGYTF
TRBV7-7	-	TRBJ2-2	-	TGTGCTAGCAGCTTATTAGACGGGGGCACCGGGGAGCTGTTTTTT	CASSLLDGGTGELFF
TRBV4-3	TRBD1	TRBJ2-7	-	TGCGCCAGCAGCCAAGGGACAGGGGACTACGAGCAGTACTTC	CASSQGTGDYEQYF
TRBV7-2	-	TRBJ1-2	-	TGTGCCAGCAAGCCGGGGCTTAACTATGGCTACACCTTC	CASKPGLNYGYTF
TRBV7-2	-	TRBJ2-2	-	TGTGCCAGCAGCTTAGATGGACAGCCTGGCGGGGAGCTGTTTTTT	CASSLDGQPGGELFF
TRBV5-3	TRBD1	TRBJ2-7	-	TGTGCCAGCAGCTATGGACAGGGCCTCGCCTACGAGCAGTACTTC	CASSYGQGLAYEQYF
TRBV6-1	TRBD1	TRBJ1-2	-	TGTGCCAGCACGGGAGGGGGCGGCTATGGCTACACCTTC	CASTGGGGYGYTF
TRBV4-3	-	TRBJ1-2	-	TGCGCCAGCAGCCAGCAGACCTCGTGGGGTCTTCATGGCTACACCTTC	CASSQQTSWGLHGYTF
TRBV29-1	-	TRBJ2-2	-	TGCAGCGTGGGAAGACAGGCGAACACCGGGGAGCTGTTTTTT	CSVGRQANTGELFF
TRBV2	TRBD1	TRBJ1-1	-	TGTGCCGGGCGGGCCGGGACAGGGGAGAACACTGAAGCTTTCTTT	CAGRAGTGENTEAFF
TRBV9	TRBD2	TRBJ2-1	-	TGTGCCAGCAGCGGTTCTCTCGGGAGGGGCGTCTACAATGAGCAGTTCTTC	CASSGSLGRGVYNEQFF
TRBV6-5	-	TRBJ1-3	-	TGTGCCAGCAGTTACTCTGGGGTTCCAGGAAACACCATATATTTT	CASSYSGVPGNTIYF
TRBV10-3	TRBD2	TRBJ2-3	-	TGTGCCATCGCAGAAGTCCTAGCGGGGCCCACAGATACGCAGTATTTT	CAIAEVLAGPTDTQYF
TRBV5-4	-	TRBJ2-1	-	TGTGCCAGCAGCTACCGGGGTGGTGAGCAGTTCTTC	CASSYRGGEQFF
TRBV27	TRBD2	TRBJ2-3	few	TGTGCCAGCAGTTCGACCGGGACTAGCGGGAGGAAGTCGGGCACAGATACGCAGTATTTT	CASSSTGTSGRKSGTDTQYF
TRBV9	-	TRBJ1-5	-	TGTGCCAGCAGCGTGGGAGGGGTCGGCAATCAGCCCCAGCATTTT	CASSVGGVGNQPQHF
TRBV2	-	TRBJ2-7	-	TGTGCCAGCAGTGCGGAACAGGGGAGGACCTACGAGCAGTACTTC	CASSAEQGRTYEQYF
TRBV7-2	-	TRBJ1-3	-	TGTGCCAGCAGCTCTGACGGGCGCTCTGGAAACACCATATATTTT	CASSSDGRSGNTIYF
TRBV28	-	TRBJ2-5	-	TGTGCCAGCAGTTTGACGGATGTAAAAGAGACCCAGTACTTC	CASSLTDVKETQYF
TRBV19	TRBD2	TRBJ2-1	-	TGTGCCAGTAGTATCGGGGGACTAGCGGGATGGAGCTCCTACAATGAGCAGTTCTTC	CASSIGGLAGWSSYNEQFF
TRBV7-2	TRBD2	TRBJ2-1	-	TGTGCCAGCAGCCGAGGCCTCCTGGGACTAGCGGGAGGAGGGCAGTTCTTC	CASSRGLLGLAGGGQFF
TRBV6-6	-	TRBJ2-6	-	TGTGCCAGCAGTACGCAGGTCTCTGGGGCCAACGTCCTGACTTTC	CASSTQVSGANVLTF
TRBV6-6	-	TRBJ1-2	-	TGTGCCAGCAGTCGGGGGCAGTTCTACGGCTACACCTTC	CASSRGQFYGYTF
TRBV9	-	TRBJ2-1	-	TGTGCCAGCAGCGACGTCGGCCCCTACAATGAGCAGTTCTTC	CASSDVGPYNEQFF
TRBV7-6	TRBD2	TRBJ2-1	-	TGTGCCAGCAGCCTAGCGGGGGGGGACTACAATGAGCAGTTCTTC	CASSLAGGDYNEQFF
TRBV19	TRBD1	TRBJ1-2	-	TGTGCCAGTAGTATAGGCCGAGGAACAGGGGGAACTGGCTATGGCTACACCTTC	CASSIGRGTGGTGYGYTF
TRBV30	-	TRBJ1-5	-	TGTGCCTGGAGTGTAGATTTTTATCAGCCCCAGCATTTT	CAWSVDFYQPQHF